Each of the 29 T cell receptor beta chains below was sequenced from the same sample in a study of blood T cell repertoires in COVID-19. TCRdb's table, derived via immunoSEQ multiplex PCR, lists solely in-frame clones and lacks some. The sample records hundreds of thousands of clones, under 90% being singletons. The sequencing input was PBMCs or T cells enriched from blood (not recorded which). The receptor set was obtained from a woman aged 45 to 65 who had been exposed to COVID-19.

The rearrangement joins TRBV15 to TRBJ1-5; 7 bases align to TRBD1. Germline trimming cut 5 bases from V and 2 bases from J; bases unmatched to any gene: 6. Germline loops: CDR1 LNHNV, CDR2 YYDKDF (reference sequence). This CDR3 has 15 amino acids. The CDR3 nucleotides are TGTGCCACCAGCTTGGAAGGGGGCCGCAATCAGCCCCAGCATTTT. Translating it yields CATSLEGGRNQPQHF.

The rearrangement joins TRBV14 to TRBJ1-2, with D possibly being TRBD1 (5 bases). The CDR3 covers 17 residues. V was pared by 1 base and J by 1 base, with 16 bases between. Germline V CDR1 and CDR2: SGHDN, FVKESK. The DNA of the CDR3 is TGTGCCAGCAGCCAAGTTAGCCGGGGGTACAGTAACTATGGCTACACCTTC. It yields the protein CASSQVSRGYSNYGYTF.

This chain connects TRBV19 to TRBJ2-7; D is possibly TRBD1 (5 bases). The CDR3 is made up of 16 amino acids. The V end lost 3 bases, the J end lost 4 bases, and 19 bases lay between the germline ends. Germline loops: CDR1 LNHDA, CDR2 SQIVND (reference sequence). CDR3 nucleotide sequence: TGTGCCAGTAGTATTACCGCCGGCCAGGGAAATTACGAGCAGTACTTC. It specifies CASSITAGQGNYEQYF. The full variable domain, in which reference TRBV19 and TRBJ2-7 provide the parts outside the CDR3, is DGGITQSPKYLFRKEGQNVTLSCEQNLNHDAMYWYRQDPGQGLRLIYYSQIVNDFQKGDIAEGYSVSREKKESFPLTVTSAQKNPTAFYLCASSITAGQGNYEQYFGPGTRLTVT.

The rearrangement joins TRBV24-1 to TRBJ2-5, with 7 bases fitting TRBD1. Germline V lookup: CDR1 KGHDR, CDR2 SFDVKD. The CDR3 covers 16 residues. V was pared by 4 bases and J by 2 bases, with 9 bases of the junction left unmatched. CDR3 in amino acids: CATSDADPGQQETQYF. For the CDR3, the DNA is TGTGCCACCAGTGACGCCGATCCGGGACAGCAAGAGACCCAGTACTTC.

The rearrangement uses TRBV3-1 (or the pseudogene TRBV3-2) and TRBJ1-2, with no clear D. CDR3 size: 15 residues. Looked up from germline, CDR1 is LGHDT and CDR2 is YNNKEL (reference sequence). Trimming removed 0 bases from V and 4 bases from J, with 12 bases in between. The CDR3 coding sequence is TGTGCCAGCAGCCAAGATCCCGGGGTCGTCTATGGCTACACCTTC. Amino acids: CASSQDPGVVYGYTF.

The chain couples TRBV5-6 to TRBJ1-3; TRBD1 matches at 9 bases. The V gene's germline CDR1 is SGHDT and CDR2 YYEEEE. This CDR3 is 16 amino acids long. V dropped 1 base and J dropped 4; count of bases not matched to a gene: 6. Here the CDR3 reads CASSLRVGTGGNTIYF. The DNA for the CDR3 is TGTGCCAGCAGCTTGCGGGTCGGGACAGGGGGAAACACCATATATTTT.

The CDR3 DNA sequence: TGTGCCAGCAGCGGCCGACAGGGACGGGAGACCCAGTACTTC. Protein sequence: CASSGRQGRETQYF. V and J are TRBV7-9 and TRBJ2-5, with 7 positions matching TRBD1. This CDR3 contains 14 residues. The germline CDR1 and CDR2 sequences are SEHNR and FQNEAQ (reference sequence). J lost 5 bases, V lost 5 bases, and 8 bases had no gene match.

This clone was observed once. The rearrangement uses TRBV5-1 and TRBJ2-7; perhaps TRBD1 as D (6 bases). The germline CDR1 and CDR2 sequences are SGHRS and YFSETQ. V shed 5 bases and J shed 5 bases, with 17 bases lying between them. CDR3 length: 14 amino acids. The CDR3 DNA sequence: TGCGCCAGCAGTCAAGCAGGACGGGACAACGAGCAGTACTTC. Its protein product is CASSQAGRDNEQYF.

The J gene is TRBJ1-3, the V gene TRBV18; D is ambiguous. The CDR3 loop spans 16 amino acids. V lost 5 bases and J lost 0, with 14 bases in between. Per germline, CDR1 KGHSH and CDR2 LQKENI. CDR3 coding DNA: TGTGCCAGCTCAGCGGGTACCGGGAACTCTGGAAACACCATATATTTT. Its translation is CASSAGTGNSGNTIYF.

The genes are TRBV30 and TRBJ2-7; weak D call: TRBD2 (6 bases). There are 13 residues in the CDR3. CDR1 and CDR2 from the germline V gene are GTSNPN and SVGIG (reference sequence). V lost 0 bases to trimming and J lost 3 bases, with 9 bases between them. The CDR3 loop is CAWSVRRDYEQYF. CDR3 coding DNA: TGTGCCTGGAGTGTACGGCGGGACTACGAGCAGTACTTC.

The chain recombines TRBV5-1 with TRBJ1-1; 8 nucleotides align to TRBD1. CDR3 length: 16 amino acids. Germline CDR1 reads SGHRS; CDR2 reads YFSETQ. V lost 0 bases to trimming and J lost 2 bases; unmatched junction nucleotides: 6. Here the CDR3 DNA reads TGCGCCAGCAGCTTGGGGACAGGGACCGGAAACACTGAAGCTTTCTTT. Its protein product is CASSLGTGTGNTEAFF.

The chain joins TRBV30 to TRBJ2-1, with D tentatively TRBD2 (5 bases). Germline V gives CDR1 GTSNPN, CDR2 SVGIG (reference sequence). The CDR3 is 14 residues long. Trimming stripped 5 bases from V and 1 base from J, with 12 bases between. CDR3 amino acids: CAWGRGDSYNEQFF. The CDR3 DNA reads TGTGCCTGGGGACGGGGTGATTCCTACAATGAGCAGTTCTTC.

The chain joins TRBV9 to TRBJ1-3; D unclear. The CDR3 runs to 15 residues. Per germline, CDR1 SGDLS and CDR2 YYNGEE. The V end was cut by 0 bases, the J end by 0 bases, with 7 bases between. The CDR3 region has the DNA TGTGCCAGCAGCGTAGAGCCAACCTCTGGAAACACCATATATTTT. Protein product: CASSVEPTSGNTIYF. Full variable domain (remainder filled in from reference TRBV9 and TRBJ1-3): DSGVTQTPKHLITATGQRVTLRCSPRSGDLSVYWYQQSLDQGLQFLIQYYNGEERAKGNILERFSAQQFPDLHSELNLSSLELGDSALYFCASSVEPTSGNTIYFGEGSWLTVV.

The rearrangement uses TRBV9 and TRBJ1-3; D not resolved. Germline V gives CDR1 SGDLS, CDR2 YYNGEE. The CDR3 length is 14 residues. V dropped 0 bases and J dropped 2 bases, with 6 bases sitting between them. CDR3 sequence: CASSVGETGNTIYF. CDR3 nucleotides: TGTGCCAGCAGCGTAGGAGAAACTGGAAACACCATATATTTT.

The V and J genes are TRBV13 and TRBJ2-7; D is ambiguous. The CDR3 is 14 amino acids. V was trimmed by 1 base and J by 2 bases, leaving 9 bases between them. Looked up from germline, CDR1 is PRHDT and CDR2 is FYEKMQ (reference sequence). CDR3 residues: CASSLAVFPYEQYF. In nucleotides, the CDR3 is TGTGCCAGCAGCTTAGCGGTTTTTCCCTACGAGCAGTACTTC.

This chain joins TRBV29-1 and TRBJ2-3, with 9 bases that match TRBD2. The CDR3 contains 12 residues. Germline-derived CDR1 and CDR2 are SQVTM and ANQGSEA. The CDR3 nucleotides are TGCGCGGTGGCGGGGGGGCCCGATACGCAGTATTTT. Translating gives CAVAGGPDTQYF.

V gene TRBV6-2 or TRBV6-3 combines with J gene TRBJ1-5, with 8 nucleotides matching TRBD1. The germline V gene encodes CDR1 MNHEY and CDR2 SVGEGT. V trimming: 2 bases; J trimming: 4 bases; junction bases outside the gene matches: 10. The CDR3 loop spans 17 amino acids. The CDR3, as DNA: TGTGCCAGCAGTTACCCGGCAGGGGGCACATCGAATCAGCCCCAGCATTTT. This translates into CASSYPAGGTSNQPQHF.

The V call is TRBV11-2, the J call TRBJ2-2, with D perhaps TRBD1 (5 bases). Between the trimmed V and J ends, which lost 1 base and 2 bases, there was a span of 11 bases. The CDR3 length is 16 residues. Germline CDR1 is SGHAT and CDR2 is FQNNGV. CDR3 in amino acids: CASSLVATANTGELFF. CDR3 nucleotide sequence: TGTGCCAGCAGCTTAGTTGCGACAGCAAACACCGGGGAGCTGTTTTTT.

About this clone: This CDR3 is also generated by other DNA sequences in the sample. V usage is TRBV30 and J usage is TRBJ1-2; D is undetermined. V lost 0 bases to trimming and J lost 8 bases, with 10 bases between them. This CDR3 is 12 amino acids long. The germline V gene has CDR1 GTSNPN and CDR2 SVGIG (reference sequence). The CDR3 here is CAWSVRGYGYTF. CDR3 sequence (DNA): TGTGCCTGGAGTGTACGAGGGTACGGCTACACCTTC.

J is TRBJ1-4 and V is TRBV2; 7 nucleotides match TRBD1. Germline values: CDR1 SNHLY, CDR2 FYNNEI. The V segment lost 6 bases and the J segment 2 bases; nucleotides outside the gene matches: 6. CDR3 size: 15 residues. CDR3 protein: CASRVSQGTNEKLFF. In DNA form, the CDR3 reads TGTGCCAGCAGGGTCTCACAGGGGACTAATGAAAAACTGTTTTTT.

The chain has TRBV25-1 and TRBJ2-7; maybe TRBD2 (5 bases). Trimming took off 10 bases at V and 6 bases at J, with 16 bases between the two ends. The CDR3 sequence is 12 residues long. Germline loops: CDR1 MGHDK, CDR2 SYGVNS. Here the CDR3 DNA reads TGTGCCACCCTAGGTGAGGGAAGCGAGCAGTACTTC. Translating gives CATLGEGSEQYF.

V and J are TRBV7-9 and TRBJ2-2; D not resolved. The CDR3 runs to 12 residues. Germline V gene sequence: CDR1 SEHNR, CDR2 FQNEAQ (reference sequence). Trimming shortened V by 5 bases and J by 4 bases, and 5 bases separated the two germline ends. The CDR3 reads CASSPSTGELFF. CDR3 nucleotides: TGTGCCAGCAGCCCTAGCACCGGGGAGCTGTTTTTT.

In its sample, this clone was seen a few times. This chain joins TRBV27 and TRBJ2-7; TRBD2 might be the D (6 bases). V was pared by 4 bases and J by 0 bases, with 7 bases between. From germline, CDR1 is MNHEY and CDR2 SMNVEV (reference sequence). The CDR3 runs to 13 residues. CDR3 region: CASSYGGSYEQYF. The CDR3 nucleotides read TGTGCCAGCAGTTACGGGGGCTCCTACGAGCAGTACTTC.

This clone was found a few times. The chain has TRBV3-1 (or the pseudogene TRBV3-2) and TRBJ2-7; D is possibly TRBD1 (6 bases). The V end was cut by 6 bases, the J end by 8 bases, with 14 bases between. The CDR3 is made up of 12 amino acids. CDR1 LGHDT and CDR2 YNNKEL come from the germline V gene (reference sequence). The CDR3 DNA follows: TGTGCCAGCAGGACAGGTTCTACGCAGCAGTACTTC. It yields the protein CASRTGSTQQYF.

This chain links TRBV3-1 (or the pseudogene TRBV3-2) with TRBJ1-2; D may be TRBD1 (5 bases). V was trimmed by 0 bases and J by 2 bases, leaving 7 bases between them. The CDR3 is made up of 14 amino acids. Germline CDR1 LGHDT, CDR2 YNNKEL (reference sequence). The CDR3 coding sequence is TGTGCCAGCAGCCAAGATCGGGGGAACTATGGCTACACCTTC. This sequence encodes CASSQDRGNYGYTF.

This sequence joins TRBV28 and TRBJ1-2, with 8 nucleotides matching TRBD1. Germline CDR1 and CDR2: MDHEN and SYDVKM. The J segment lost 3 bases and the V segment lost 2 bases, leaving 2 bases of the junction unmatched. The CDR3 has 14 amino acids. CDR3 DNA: TGTGCCAGCAGTTTACTACAGGGGGACTATGGCTACACCTTC. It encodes CASSLLQGDYGYTF.

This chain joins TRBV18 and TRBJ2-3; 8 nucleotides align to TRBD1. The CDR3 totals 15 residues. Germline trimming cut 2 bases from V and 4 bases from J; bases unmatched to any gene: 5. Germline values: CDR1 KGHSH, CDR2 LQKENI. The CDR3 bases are TGTGCCAGCTCACCAGGGACAGGAAACCCAGATACGCAGTATTTT. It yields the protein CASSPGTGNPDTQYF.

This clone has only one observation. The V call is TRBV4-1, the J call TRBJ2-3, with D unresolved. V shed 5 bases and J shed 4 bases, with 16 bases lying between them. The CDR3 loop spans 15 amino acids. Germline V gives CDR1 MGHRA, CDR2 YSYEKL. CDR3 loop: CASSYELHKADTQYF. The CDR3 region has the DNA TGCGCCAGCAGCTATGAATTACATAAAGCAGATACGCAGTATTTT.

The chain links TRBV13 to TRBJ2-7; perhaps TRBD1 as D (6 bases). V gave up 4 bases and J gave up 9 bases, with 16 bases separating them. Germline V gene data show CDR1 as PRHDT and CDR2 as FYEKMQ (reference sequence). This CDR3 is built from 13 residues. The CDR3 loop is CASSYGGREGQYF. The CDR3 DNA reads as TGTGCCAGCAGCTATGGGGGCCGAGAAGGGCAGTACTTC. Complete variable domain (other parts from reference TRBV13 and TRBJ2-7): AAGVIQSPRHLIKEKRETATLKCYPIPRHDTVYWYQQGPGQDPQFLISFYEKMQSDKGSIPDRFSAQQFSDYHSELNMSSLELGDSALYFCASSYGGREGQYFGPGTRLTVT.